What follows is one T cell receptor beta chain and its context. The germline V gene has CDR1 LGHDT and CDR2 YNNKEL (reference sequence). The CDR3 is 15 amino acids. Trimming removed 7 bases from V and 0 bases from J; junction bases left unmatched: 7. This entry is derived from a study of blood T cell repertoires in COVID-19. Study in general: Specimens from acute and convalescent COVID-19 originated in the United States, Italy and Spain. PBMCs, B-cell-depleted T cells, or T cells were the source of the cDNA or gDNA that made up the material.

Authors' data handling: Scientists estimated how many nucleated cells there were by amplifying reference gene primers. Profiling relied on immunoSEQ multiplex PCR, and the TCRdb table lists in-frame clones only, not all of them. V, J and clone size were drawn from that table, and D and trimming were deduced from the DNA. The sample contains roughly 110,000 clones, approximately 84% of which appear only once. The V and J genes are TRBV3-1 (or the pseudogene TRBV3-2) and TRBJ2-3, with 7 bases fitting TRBD2. Sequenced: peripheral blood. The TCR was taken from a woman between 40 and 55 years old with acute or convalescent COVID-19. CDR3 sequence: CASTASGLSTDTQYF. The CDR3 bases are TGTGCCAGCACCGCTAGCGGCCTAAGCACAGATACGCAGTATTTT.